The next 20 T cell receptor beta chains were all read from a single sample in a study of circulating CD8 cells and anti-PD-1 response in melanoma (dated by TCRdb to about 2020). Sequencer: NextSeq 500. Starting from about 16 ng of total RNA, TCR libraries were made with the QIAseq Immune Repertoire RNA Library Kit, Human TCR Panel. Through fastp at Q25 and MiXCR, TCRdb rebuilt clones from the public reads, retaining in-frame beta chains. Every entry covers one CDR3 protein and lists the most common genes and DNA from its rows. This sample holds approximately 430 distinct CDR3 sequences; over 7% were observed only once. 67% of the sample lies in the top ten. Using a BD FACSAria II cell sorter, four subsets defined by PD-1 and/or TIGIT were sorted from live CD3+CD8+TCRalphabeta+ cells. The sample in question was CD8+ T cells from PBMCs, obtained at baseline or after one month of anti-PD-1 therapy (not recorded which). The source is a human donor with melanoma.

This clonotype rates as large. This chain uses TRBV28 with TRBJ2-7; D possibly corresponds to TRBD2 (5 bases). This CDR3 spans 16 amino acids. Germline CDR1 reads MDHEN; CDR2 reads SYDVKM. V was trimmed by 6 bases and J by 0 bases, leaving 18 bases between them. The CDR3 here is CASRTMADMSSYEQYF. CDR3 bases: TGTGCCAGCAGGACTATGGCGGATATGAGCTCCTACGAGCAGTACTTC.

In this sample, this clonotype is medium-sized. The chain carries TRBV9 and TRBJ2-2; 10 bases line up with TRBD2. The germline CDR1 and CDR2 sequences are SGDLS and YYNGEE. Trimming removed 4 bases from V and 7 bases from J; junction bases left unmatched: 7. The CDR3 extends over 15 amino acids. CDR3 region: CASSRLAGDDGELFF. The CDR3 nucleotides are TGTGCCAGCAGCCGGCTAGCGGGAGACGACGGGGAGCTGTTTTTT.

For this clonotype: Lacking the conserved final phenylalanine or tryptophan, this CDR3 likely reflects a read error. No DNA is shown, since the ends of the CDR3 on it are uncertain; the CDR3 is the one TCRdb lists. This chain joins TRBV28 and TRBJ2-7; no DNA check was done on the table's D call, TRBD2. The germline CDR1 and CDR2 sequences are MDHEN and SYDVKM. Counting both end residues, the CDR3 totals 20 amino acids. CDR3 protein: CASSFSLGLAGVGSSYERYS.

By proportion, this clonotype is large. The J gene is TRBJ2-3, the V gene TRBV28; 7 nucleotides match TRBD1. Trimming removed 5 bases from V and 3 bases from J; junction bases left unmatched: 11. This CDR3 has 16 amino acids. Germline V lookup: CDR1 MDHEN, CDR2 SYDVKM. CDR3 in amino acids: CASSQLLGTATDTQYF. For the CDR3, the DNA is TGTGCCAGCAGTCAACTGCTAGGGACAGCAACAGATACGCAGTATTTT.

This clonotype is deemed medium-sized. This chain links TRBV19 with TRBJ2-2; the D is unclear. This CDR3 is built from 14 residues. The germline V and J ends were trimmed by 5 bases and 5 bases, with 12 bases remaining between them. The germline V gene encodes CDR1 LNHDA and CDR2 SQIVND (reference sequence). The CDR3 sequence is CASSLVWGTGELFF. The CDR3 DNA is TGTGCCAGTAGTCTCGTCTGGGGTACCGGGGAGCTGTTTTTT.

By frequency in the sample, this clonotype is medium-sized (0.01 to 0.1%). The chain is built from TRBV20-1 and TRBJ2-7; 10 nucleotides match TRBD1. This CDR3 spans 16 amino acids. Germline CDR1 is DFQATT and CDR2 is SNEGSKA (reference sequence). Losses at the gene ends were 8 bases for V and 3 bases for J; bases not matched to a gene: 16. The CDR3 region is CSPRGRRDRGDYEQYF. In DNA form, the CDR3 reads TGCAGTCCCAGGGGCAGACGGGACAGGGGCGACTACGAGCAGTACTTC.

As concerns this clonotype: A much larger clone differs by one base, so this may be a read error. Here the CDR3 DNA reads TGCAGTGTAACGATAGGGACCACTGAAGCTTTCTTT. Its translation is CSVTIGTTEAFF. The chain joins TRBV20-1 to TRBJ1-1; perhaps TRBD1 as D (5 bases). CDR1 is DFQATT and CDR2 is SNEGSKA in the germline V gene (reference sequence). This CDR3 region has 12 residues. Trimming removed 7 bases at V and 4 bases at J, with 13 bases between.

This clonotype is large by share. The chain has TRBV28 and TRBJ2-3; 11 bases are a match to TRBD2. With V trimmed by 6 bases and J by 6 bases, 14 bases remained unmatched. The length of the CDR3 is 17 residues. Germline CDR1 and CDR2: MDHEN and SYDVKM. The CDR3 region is CASSSTSVLAGGDTQYF. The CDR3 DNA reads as TGTGCCAGCAGCTCGACCTCGGTGTTAGCGGGAGGGGATACGCAGTATTTT.

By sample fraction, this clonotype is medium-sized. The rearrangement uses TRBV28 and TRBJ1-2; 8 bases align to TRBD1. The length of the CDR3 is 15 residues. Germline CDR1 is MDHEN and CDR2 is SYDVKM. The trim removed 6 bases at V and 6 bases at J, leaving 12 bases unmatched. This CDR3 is CASSYHAQGADGYTF. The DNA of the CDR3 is TGTGCCAGCAGCTACCACGCCCAGGGGGCTGATGGCTACACCTTC.

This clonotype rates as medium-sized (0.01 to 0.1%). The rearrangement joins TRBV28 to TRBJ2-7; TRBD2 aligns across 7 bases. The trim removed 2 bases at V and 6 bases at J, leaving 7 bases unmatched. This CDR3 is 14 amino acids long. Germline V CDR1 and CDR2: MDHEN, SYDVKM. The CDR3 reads CASSLEGGSGEQYF. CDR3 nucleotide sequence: TGTGCCAGCAGTTTAGAGGGCGGGAGTGGCGAGCAGTACTTC.

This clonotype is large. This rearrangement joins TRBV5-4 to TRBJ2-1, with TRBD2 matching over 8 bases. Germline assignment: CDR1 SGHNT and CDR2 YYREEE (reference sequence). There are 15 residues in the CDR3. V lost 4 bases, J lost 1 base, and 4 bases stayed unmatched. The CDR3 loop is CASSLSGESYNEQFF. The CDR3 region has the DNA TGTGCCAGCAGCCTTAGCGGGGAGTCCTACAATGAGCAGTTCTTC.

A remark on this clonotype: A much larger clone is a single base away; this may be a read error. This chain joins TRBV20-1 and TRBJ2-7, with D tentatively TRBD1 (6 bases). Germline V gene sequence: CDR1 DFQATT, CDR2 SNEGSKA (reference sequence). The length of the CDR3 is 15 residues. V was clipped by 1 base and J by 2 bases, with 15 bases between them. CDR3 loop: CSARGVRGNPYEQYF. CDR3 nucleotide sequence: TGCAGTGCTAGAGGGGTCAGGGGAAACCCCTACGAGCAGTACTTC.

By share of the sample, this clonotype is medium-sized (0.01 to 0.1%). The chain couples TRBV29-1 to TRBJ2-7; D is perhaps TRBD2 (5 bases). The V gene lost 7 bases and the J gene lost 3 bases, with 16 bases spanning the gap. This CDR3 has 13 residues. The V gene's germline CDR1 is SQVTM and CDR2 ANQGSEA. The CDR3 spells CSAQRMGSYEQYF. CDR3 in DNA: TGCAGCGCCCAGCGGATGGGGAGCTACGAGCAGTACTTC.

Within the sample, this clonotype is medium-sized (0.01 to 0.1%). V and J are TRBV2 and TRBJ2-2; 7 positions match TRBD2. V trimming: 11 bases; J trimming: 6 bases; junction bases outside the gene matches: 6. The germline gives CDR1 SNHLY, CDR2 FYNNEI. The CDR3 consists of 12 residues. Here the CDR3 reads CAGALASGELFF. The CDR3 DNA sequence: TGTGCCGGTGCACTAGCGTCCGGGGAGCTGTTTTTT. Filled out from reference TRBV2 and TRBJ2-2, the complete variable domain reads EPEVTQTPSHQVTQMGQEVILRCVPISNHLYFYWYRQILGQKVEFLVSFYNNEISEKSEIFDDQFSVERPDGSNFTLKIRSTKLEDSAMYFCAGALASGELFFGEGSRLTVL.

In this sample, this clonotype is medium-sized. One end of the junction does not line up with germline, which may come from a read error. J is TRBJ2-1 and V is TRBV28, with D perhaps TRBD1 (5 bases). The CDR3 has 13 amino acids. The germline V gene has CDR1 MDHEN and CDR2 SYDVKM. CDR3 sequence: CASSFDSDMRQLF. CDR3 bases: TGTGCCAGCAGCTTCGACAGTGACATGAGGCAGCTCTTC.

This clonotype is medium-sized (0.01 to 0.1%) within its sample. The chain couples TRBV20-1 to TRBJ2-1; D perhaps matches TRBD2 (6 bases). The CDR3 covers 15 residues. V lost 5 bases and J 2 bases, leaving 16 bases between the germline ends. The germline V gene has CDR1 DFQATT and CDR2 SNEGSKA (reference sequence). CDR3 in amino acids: CSAGPLTRPYNEQFF. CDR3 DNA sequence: TGCAGTGCTGGACCCTTGACTAGACCCTACAATGAGCAGTTCTTC.

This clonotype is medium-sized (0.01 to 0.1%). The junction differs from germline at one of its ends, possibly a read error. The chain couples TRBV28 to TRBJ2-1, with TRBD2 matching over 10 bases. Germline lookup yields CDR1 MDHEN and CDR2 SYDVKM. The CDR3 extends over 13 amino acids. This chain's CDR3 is CASSLPSGSPGVF. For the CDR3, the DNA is TGTGCCAGCAGTTTACCTAGCGGGAGCCCCGGGGTCTTC.

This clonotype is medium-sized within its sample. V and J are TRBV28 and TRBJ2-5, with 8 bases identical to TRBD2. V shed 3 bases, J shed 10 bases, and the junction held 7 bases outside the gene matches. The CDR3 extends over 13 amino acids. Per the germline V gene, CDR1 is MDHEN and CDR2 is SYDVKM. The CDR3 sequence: CASSFGTGGLQYF. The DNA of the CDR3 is TGTGCCAGCAGTTTTGGGACGGGAGGGCTCCAGTACTTC.

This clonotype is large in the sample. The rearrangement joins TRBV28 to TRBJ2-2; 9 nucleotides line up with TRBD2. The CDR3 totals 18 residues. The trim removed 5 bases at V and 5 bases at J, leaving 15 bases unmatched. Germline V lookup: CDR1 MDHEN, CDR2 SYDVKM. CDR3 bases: TGTGCCAGCAGTCCCTGGGTAGCGGGAGCGGAAGGTACCGGGGAGCTGTTTTTT. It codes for CASSPWVAGAEGTGELFF.

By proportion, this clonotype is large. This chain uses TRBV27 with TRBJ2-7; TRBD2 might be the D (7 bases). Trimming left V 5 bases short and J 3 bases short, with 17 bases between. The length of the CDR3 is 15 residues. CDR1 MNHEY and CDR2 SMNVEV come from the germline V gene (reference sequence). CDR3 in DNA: TGTGCCAGCAGTCTCTCAGGGGCTAGCGGCTACGAGCAGTACTTC. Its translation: CASSLSGASGYEQYF.